These 26 T cell receptor beta chains were all obtained from the same sample, sequenced in a study of cytotoxic CD8 clonotypes in ibrutinib-treated CLL. Using immunoSEQ multiplex PCR, the repertoire was profiled, and TCRdb retains in-frame clones only, with some absent. The data contain more than 60,000 clones, less than 85% of them singletons. The sequences come from PBMCs, collected after 24 months of ibrutinib treatment. All receptors come from a human donor with chronic lymphocytic leukemia.

This chain connects TRBV19 to TRBJ2-1; 9 bases are shared with TRBD2. The CDR3 totals 16 residues. Per germline, CDR1 LNHDA and CDR2 SQIVND (reference sequence). With 6 bases clipped from V and 8 bases from J, the junction kept 14 bases outside the gene matches. CDR3 protein: CASSQTRGGKPHEQFF. CDR3 DNA sequence: TGTGCCAGTAGCCAAACGCGGGGGGGAAAGCCTCATGAGCAGTTCTTC. The whole variable domain, remainder taken from reference TRBV19 and TRBJ2-1, is DGGITQSPKYLFRKEGQNVTLSCEQNLNHDAMYWYRQDPGQGLRLIYYSQIVNDFQKGDIAEGYSVSREKKESFPLTVTSAQKNPTAFYLCASSQTRGGKPHEQFFGPGTRLTVL.

J is TRBJ1-5 and V is TRBV6-6; D is ambiguous. Germline CDR1 and CDR2: MNHNY and SVGAGI (reference sequence). The CDR3 is made up of 14 amino acids. V was cut by 2 bases and J by 2 bases, with 7 bases left in between. Here the CDR3 DNA reads TGTGCCAGCAGTTACGGGCAGGGCAATCAGCCCCAGCATTTT. It encodes CASSYGQGNQPQHF.

This chain joins TRBV7-8 and TRBJ2-5; D possibly uses TRBD1 or TRBD2 (5 bases each). V was clipped by 3 bases and J by 7 bases, with 18 bases between them. Looked up from germline, CDR1 is SGHVS and CDR2 is FQNEAQ. CDR3 length: 15 residues. In DNA, the CDR3 is TGTGCCAGCAGCTTGACAGAGGGTCCAAGATGGACCCAGTACTTC. It specifies CASSLTEGPRWTQYF.

This clone was found a few times. The V call is TRBV4-1, the J call TRBJ2-3, with TRBD2 identical over 9 bases. Per germline, CDR1 MGHRA and CDR2 YSYEKL. Trimming at V came to 4 bases and at J to 3 bases, leaving 2 bases not matched to a gene. The length of the CDR3 is 14 residues. The DNA of the CDR3 is TGCGCCAGCAGCCTAGCGGGAGCGACAGATACGCAGTATTTT. Its protein product is CASSLAGATDTQYF.

The chain combines TRBV6-6 with TRBJ1-1; no definite D call. Trimming removed 0 bases from V and 0 bases from J, with 5 bases in between. Germline CDR1 is MNHNY and CDR2 is SVGAGI (reference sequence). The CDR3 extends over 14 amino acids. The CDR3 DNA reads as TGTGCCAGCAGTTACTCGAGCCTGAACACTGAAGCTTTCTTT. This codes for CASSYSSLNTEAFF.

V is TRBV5-1 and J is TRBJ1-1; D not certain. V lost 0 bases and J lost 10, with 7 bases in between. The CDR3 contains 11 residues. From germline, CDR1 is SGHRS and CDR2 YFSETQ. This CDR3 reads CASSLGGTAFF. The DNA of the CDR3 is TGCGCCAGCAGCTTGGGGGGTACAGCTTTCTTT.

The genes are TRBV19 and TRBJ2-2; no firm D call. This CDR3 is built from 14 residues. The V gene's germline CDR1 is LNHDA and CDR2 SQIVND (reference sequence). Trimming pared 6 bases from V and 6 bases from J, leaving 14 bases between. The chain's CDR3 is CASSRPIVAGELFF. The CDR3 DNA reads as TGTGCCAGTAGCCGCCCTATAGTAGCCGGGGAGCTGTTTTTT.

The chain carries TRBV6-5 and TRBJ2-7, with D unclear. V dropped 0 bases and J dropped 4 bases, with 10 bases sitting between them. Germline V gives CDR1 MNHEY, CDR2 SVGAGI. This CDR3 contains 14 residues. Here the CDR3 DNA reads TGTGCCAGCAGTTACTCCGGCAGGATGTACGAGCAGTACTTC. It is translated as CASSYSGRMYEQYF.

The rearrangement links TRBV7-8 to TRBJ2-7, with 8 positions matching TRBD1. V was pared by 5 bases and J by 3 bases, with 6 bases of the junction left unmatched. CDR1 SGHVS and CDR2 FQNEAQ come from the germline V gene. The CDR3 is 14 residues long. The CDR3 region has the DNA TGTGCCAGCAGCCCTGCGGGGACAGGCTACGAGCAGTACTTC. Translating it yields CASSPAGTGYEQYF.

The chain uses TRBV7-3 and TRBJ2-7; 8 bases map to TRBD1. Unmatched junction bases numbered 12, after V lost 5 bases and J lost 3 bases. This CDR3 comprises 16 residues. Germline loops: CDR1 SGHTA, CDR2 FQGTGA. CDR3 nucleotide sequence: TGTGCCAGCAGCCGAGACCCCGGGACAGGTATCTACGAGCAGTACTTC. It codes for CASSRDPGTGIYEQYF.

V usage is TRBV7-3 and J usage is TRBJ2-3; D might be TRBD1 (5 bases). Germline V lookup: CDR1 SGHTA, CDR2 FQGTGA. The CDR3 consists of 14 residues. V lost 5 bases, J lost 0 bases, and 9 bases lay in between. This CDR3 reads CASSKGLSTDTQYF. As DNA, the CDR3 is TGTGCCAGCAGCAAGGGGCTTAGCACAGATACGCAGTATTTT. The variable domain in full, completed from reference TRBV7-3 and TRBJ2-3, reads GAGVSQTPSNKVTEKGKYVELRCDPISGHTALYWYRQSLGQGPEFLIYFQGTGAADDSGLPNDRFFAVRPEGSVSTLKIQRTERGDSAVYLCASSKGLSTDTQYFGPGTRLTVL.

The chain carries TRBV11-2 and TRBJ2-7; D is undetermined. Germline V gene lookup returns CDR1 SGHAT and CDR2 FQNNGV. Trimming removed 5 bases from V and 3 bases from J, with 17 bases in between. CDR3 length: 15 amino acids. The CDR3 protein is CASSPRLGLVYEQYF. The CDR3 nucleotides are TGTGCCAGCAGCCCTCGACTTGGGTTAGTCTACGAGCAGTACTTC.

With regard to this clone: Other DNA sequences in the same sample also yield this CDR3. The V gene is TRBV19, the J gene TRBJ1-5; D is unresolved. The V and J ends lost 4 bases and 4 bases respectively, with 8 bases between them. Germline assignment: CDR1 LNHDA and CDR2 SQIVND (reference sequence). The CDR3 has 13 residues. CDR3 amino acids: CASSSSGNQPQHF. The CDR3 region has the DNA TGTGCCAGTAGTAGCTCGGGGAATCAGCCCCAGCATTTT.

The genes are TRBV9 and TRBJ2-2; no clear D gene. CDR3 length: 15 amino acids. Germline V lookup: CDR1 SGDLS, CDR2 YYNGEE. Between the trimmed V and J ends, which lost 9 bases and 0 bases, there was a span of 15 bases. The CDR3 DNA follows: TGTGCCACCGGGCCAAGGCTATCGAACACCGGGGAGCTGTTTTTT. Amino acids: CATGPRLSNTGELFF.

The chain joins TRBV7-3 to TRBJ2-7; D unresolved. CDR1 and CDR2 (germline): SGHTA, FQGTGA. The length of the CDR3 is 12 residues. V was cut by 3 bases and J by 3 bases, with 6 bases left in between. CDR3 coding DNA: TGTGCCAGCAGCTTTGACGGCTACGAGCAGTACTTC. It specifies CASSFDGYEQYF.

This rearrangement joins TRBV10-2 to TRBJ1-1, with no clear D. Germline-derived CDR1 and CDR2 are WSHSY and SAAADI. V was trimmed by 0 bases and J by 5 bases, leaving 10 bases between them. The CDR3 covers 14 residues. CDR3 residues: CASSESILVTEAFF. The DNA for the CDR3 is TGCGCCAGCAGTGAGTCGATCCTGGTGACTGAAGCTTTCTTT.

This chain's CDR3 is CASSFKGATEAFF. Written as DNA, the CDR3 is TGTGCCAGCAGCTTTAAGGGTGCCACTGAAGCTTTCTTT. V and J are TRBV7-2 and TRBJ1-1, with D unresolved. Germline CDR1 reads SGHTA; CDR2 reads FQGNSA. V was pared by 3 bases and J by 4 bases, with 9 bases between. This CDR3 spans 13 amino acids.

The chain has TRBV11-2 and TRBJ2-5, with 10 bases fitting TRBD2. CDR1 is SGHAT, CDR2 FQNNGV, per germline. The CDR3 has 15 amino acids. Trimming cost V 5 bases and J 5 bases; bases outside gene matches: 8. CDR3 protein: CASSPGLAARETQYF. In nucleotides, the CDR3 is TGTGCCAGCAGCCCCGGACTAGCGGCCCGGGAGACCCAGTACTTC.

The chain joins TRBV10-3 to TRBJ2-1; 9 bases match TRBD2. The J segment lost 0 bases and the V segment lost 0 bases, leaving 3 bases of the junction unmatched. The germline CDR1 and CDR2 sequences are ENHRY and SYGVKD. The CDR3 covers 17 residues. The CDR3 DNA reads as TGTGCCATCAGTGAGTCGCCTAGCGGGGCCTCCTACAATGAGCAGTTCTTC. Translated: CAISESPSGASYNEQFF.

The J gene is TRBJ2-5, the V gene TRBV15, with 8 nucleotides matching TRBD1. With V trimmed by 4 bases and J by 5 bases, 6 bases remained unmatched. Germline CDR1 and CDR2: LNHNV and YYDKDF (reference sequence). The CDR3 has 14 amino acids. The CDR3 DNA follows: TGTGCCACCAGCATTGACAGGGGCGAGGAGACCCAGTACTTC. Its protein is CATSIDRGEETQYF.

The CDR3 protein is CATSRVGGIQPQHF. The CDR3 DNA reads as TGTGCCACCAGCAGAGTAGGAGGGATTCAGCCCCAGCATTTT. The chain carries TRBV15 and TRBJ1-5; D is unclear. The CDR3 length is 14 residues. The V gene lost 1 base and the J gene lost 6 bases, with 10 bases spanning the gap. Germline CDR1 is LNHNV and CDR2 is YYDKDF (reference sequence).

This chain connects TRBV6-4 to TRBJ2-3, with TRBD2 matching over 9 bases. In germline, CDR1 is MRHNA, CDR2 SNTAGT. The CDR3 has 15 amino acids. Unmatched junction bases numbered 9, after V lost 4 bases and J lost 7 bases. The CDR3: CASSGPSGASYTQYF. In nucleotides, the CDR3 is TGTGCCAGCAGTGGTCCTAGCGGGGCCAGTTATACGCAGTATTTT.

This chain links TRBV9 with TRBJ1-4; D is ambiguous. The V and J ends lost 4 bases and 8 bases respectively, with 12 bases between them. The V gene's germline CDR1 is SGDLS and CDR2 YYNGEE. The CDR3 length is 13 residues. CDR3 in DNA: TGTGCCAGCAGCTATGAGGGAAGCGAAAAACTGTTTTTT. Translating it yields CASSYEGSEKLFF. The full variable domain, its missing parts supplied by reference TRBV9 and TRBJ1-4, is DSGVTQTPKHLITATGQRVTLRCSPRSGDLSVYWYQQSLDQGLQFLIQYYNGEERAKGNILERFSAQQFPDLHSELNLSSLELGDSALYFCASSYEGSEKLFFGSGTQLSVL.

The chain has TRBV4-3 and TRBJ2-1; D is possibly TRBD2 (6 bases). The germline V and J ends were trimmed by 2 bases and 9 bases, with 11 bases remaining between them. Germline V gives CDR1 LGHNA, CDR2 YSLEER. The length of the CDR3 is 13 residues. The CDR3 is CASSQSLATEQFF. The CDR3 nucleotides read TGCGCCAGCAGCCAATCCCTAGCGACTGAGCAGTTCTTC.

This clone was seen only once. V and J are TRBV5-5 and TRBJ1-5; no reliable D call. The CDR3 extends over 14 amino acids. V lost 2 bases, J lost 3 bases, and 9 bases lay in between. Germline V gene sequence: CDR1 SGHKS, CDR2 YYEKEE (reference sequence). The CDR3 DNA reads as TGTGCCAGCAGCTTTTGGGCCGTCAATCAGCCCCAGCATTTT. Translated, it gives CASSFWAVNQPQHF. Using reference TRBV5-5 and TRBJ1-5 for the parts outside the CDR3, the full variable domain is DAGVTQSPTHLIKTRGQQVTLRCSPISGHKSVSWYQQVLGQGPQFIFQYYEKEERGRGNFPDRFSARQFPNYSSELNVNALLLGDSALYLCASSFWAVNQPQHFGDGTRLSIL.

This chain connects TRBV7-2 to TRBJ1-5; TRBD1 aligns across 7 bases. Germline-derived CDR1 and CDR2 are SGHTA and FQGNSA. The CDR3 covers 14 residues. Trimming removed 5 bases from V and 6 bases from J; junction bases left unmatched: 7. CDR3 residues: CASSGTTGFQPQHF. The CDR3 DNA sequence: TGTGCCAGCAGCGGAACGACAGGGTTTCAGCCCCAGCATTTT.